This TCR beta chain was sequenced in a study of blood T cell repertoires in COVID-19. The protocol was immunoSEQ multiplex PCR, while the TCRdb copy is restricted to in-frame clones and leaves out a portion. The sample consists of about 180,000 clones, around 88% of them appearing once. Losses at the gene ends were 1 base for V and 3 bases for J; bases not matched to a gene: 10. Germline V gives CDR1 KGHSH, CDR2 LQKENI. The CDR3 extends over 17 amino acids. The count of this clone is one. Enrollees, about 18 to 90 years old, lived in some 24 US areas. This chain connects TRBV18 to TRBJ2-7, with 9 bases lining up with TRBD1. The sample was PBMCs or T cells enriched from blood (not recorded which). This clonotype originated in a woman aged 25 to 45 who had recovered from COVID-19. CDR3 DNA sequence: TGTGCCAGCTCACCACGGGGGCCCGGACAGGGGAGCTACGAGCAGTACTTC. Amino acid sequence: CASSPRGPGQGSYEQYF.